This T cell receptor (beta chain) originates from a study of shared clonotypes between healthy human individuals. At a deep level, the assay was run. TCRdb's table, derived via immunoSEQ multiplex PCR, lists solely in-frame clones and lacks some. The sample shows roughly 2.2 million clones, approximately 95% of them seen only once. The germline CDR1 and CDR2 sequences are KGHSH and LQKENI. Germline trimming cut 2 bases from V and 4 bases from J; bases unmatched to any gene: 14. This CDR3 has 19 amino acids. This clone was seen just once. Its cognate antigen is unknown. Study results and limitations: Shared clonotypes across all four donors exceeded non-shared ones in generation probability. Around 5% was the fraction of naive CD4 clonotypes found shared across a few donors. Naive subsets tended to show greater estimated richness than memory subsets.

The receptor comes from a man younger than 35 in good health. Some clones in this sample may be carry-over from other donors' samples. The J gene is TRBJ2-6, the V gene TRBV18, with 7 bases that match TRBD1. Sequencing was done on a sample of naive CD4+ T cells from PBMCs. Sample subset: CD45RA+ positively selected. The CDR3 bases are TGTGCCAGCTCACCATGGGCCCCCGGCAGGGGGAACGGGGCCAACGTCCTGACTTTC. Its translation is CASSPWAPGRGNGANVLTF.